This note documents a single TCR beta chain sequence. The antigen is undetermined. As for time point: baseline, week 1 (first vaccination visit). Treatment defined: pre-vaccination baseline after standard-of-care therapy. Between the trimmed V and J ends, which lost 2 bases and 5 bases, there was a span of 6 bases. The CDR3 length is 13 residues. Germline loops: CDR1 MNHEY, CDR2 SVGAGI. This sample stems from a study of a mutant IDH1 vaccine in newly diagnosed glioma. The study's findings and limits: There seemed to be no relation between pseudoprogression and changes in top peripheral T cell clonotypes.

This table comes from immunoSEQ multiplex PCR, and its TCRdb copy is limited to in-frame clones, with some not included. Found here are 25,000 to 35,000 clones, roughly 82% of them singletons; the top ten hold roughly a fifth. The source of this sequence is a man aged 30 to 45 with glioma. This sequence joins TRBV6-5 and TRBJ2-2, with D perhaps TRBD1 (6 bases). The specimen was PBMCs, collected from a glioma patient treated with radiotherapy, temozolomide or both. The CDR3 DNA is TGTGCCAGCAGTTACAGGGGGACCGGGGAGCTGTTTTTT. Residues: CASSYRGTGELFF.